The 10 T cell receptor beta chains presented below share a single source sample, sequenced in a study of metastatic and nonmetastatic thyroid tumors. No treatment had been given to any patient before thyroid surgery. With MiXCR, TCRdb called clones anew from the PCR reads. The sample consists of 31,000 or so clones, 25% to 35% of them appearing once. The specimen sequenced was blood. The receptor source for this set is a female donor with papillary thyroid cancer or a benign thyroid nodule (not recorded which). Some clones in this sample may be carry-over from other donors' samples.

This clone was counted ten times or more. The chain employs TRBV28 and TRBJ1-1; D is uncertain. The CDR3 extends over 13 amino acids. V lost 10 bases, J lost 1 base, and 13 bases lay in between. The V gene's germline CDR1 is MDHEN and CDR2 SYDVKM. CDR3 in amino acids: CAISMRENTEAFF. The CDR3 DNA reads as TGTGCCATATCAATGAGGGAGAACACTGAAGCTTTCTTT.

This clone was recorded a few times. The chain carries TRBV6-1 and TRBJ2-7, with 12 bases matching TRBD1. The germline V gene has CDR1 MNHNS and CDR2 SASEGT. This CDR3 has 16 amino acids. The ends lost 7 bases at V and 1 base at J; junction bases unmatched: 8. In nucleotides, the CDR3 is TGTGCCAGCACCGCCGGGACAGGGGGCGATTCCTACGAGCAGTACTTC. This gives the protein CASTAGTGGDSYEQYF.

The chain links TRBV12-3 or TRBV12-4 to TRBJ2-7; 7 bases agree with TRBD2. V was clipped by 8 bases and J by 5 bases; unmatched bases: 12. The CDR3 has 14 residues. The CDR3 DNA follows: TGTGCCAGCTGTACTCGCGGGAGTGCCAACGAGCAGTACTTC. This sequence encodes CASCTRGSANEQYF.

There are many counts of this clone. A read error may be the cause here, since a much bigger clone is one base away. The rearrangement joins TRBV6-1 to TRBJ1-1; D possibly corresponds to TRBD1 (6 bases). The CDR3 consists of 13 residues. CDR1 and CDR2 from the germline V gene are MNHNS and SASEGT. Trimming cost V 5 bases and J 1 base, with 8 bases left between them. CDR3 sequence reads: CASSRTANTEAFF. CDR3 DNA: TGTGCCAGCAGTCGGACAGCGAACACTGAAGCTTTCTTT.

There are a few counts of this clone. The rearrangement uses TRBV6-1 and TRBJ1-6; D remains ambiguous. CDR3 length: 13 residues. Germline CDR1 is MNHNS and CDR2 is SASEGT. Trimming shortened V by 7 bases and J by 0 bases, and 4 bases separated the two germline ends. CDR3 nucleotide sequence: TGTGCCAGCAAGGTCTCCTATAATTCACCCCTCCACTTT. Protein product: CASKVSYNSPLHF.

This chain links TRBV4-2 with TRBJ2-1; 15 positions match TRBD2. Trimming cost V 4 bases and J 4 bases; bases outside gene matches: 2. Germline V gene data show CDR1 as LGHNA and CDR2 as YNFKEQ. The CDR3 totals 16 residues. CDR3 residues: CASSLGLAGGYNEQFF. DNA for the CDR3: TGTGCCAGCAGCCTAGGACTAGCGGGAGGGTACAATGAGCAGTTCTTC.

This clone was observed many times. This chain connects TRBV25-1 to TRBJ1-5, with no clear D. This CDR3 has 13 residues. V lost 3 bases to trimming and J lost 7 bases, with 10 bases between them. The germline gives CDR1 MGHDK, CDR2 SYGVNS. DNA for the CDR3: TGTGCCAGCAGTGACGGAGTCAGGCAGCCCCAGCATTTT. Protein: CASSDGVRQPQHF.

The chain has TRBV19 and TRBJ1-1; no reliable D call. The CDR3 has 13 residues. Germline values: CDR1 LNHDA, CDR2 SQIVND (reference sequence). V shed 3 bases and J shed 4 bases, with 9 bases lying between them. This CDR3 reads CASSMSWGTEAFF. The CDR3 DNA follows: TGTGCCAGTAGTATGTCTTGGGGCACTGAAGCTTTCTTT. The full variable domain, completed using reference TRBV19 and TRBJ1-1, is DGGITQSPKYLFRKEGQNVTLSCEQNLNHDAMYWYRQDPGQGLRLIYYSQIVNDFQKGDIAEGYSVSREKKESFPLTVTSAQKNPTAFYLCASSMSWGTEAFFGQGTRLTVV.

V and J are TRBV5-1 and TRBJ2-1, with D tentatively TRBD1 (6 bases). Germline V CDR1 and CDR2: SGHRS, YFSETQ. The CDR3 is made up of 16 amino acids. V lost 4 bases and J 4 bases, leaving 18 bases between the germline ends. DNA for the CDR3: TGCGCCAGCAGCGGCTCCGGGACACCACTTTACAATGAGCAGTTCTTC. Its protein is CASSGSGTPLYNEQFF.

This clone was observed at least ten times. The chain couples TRBV9 to TRBJ2-7, with D maybe TRBD2 (6 bases). Germline CDR1 SGDLS, CDR2 YYNGEE. This CDR3 region has 14 residues. The V gene lost 4 bases and the J gene lost 4 bases, with 15 bases spanning the gap. The CDR3 DNA reads TGTGCCAGCAGCTTCCGGGACTCGCAGTACGAGCAGTACTTC. This codes for CASSFRDSQYEQYF.